These 28 T cell receptor beta chains originate from one sample sequenced in a study of blood T cell repertoires in COVID-19. The data were produced by immunoSEQ multiplex PCR, yet TCRdb's version contains in-frame clones alone and is incomplete. The sample consists of roughly 390,000 clones, more than 70% of them appearing once. Sequencing was done on a sample of peripheral blood. The source of these receptors is a woman in her thirties with COVID-19, enrolled during active disease.

The chain has TRBV6-6 and TRBJ2-5, with D perhaps matching TRBD1 (7 bases). Germline CDR1 reads MNHNY; CDR2 reads SVGAGI (reference sequence). V was trimmed by 6 bases and J by 4 bases, leaving 9 bases between them. The CDR3 extends over 12 amino acids. Here the CDR3 DNA reads TGTGCCAGCAGCCAGGGGGGAGAGACCCAGTACTTC. It codes for CASSQGGETQYF.

The V and J genes are TRBV5-4 and TRBJ2-7; a weak D match, TRBD2 (6 bases). The CDR3 extends over 14 amino acids. The ends were cut back, 1 base at V and 5 bases at J, with 13 bases in the middle. Germline V gene data show CDR1 as SGHNT and CDR2 as YYREEE (reference sequence). This CDR3 is CASSLTSSGNEQYF. CDR3 nucleotides: TGTGCCAGCAGCTTGACTAGCTCAGGGAACGAGCAGTACTTC.

The chain is built from TRBV7-9 and TRBJ2-5, with 8 nucleotides matching TRBD2. The length of the CDR3 is 18 residues. CDR1 and CDR2 (germline): SEHNR, FQNEAQ (reference sequence). The V gene end was trimmed by 3 bases and the J gene end by 1 base; junction bases not matched to a gene: 13. The CDR3 coding sequence is TGTGCCAGCAGCTTTGCAATGGATAGCGGGATGTCCCAAGAGACCCAGTACTTC. Protein: CASSFAMDSGMSQETQYF.

V is TRBV3-1 (or the pseudogene TRBV3-2) and J is TRBJ1-2; 7 bases fit TRBD1. Per germline, CDR1 LGHDT and CDR2 YNNKEL (reference sequence). CDR3 length equals 14 residues. V lost 3 bases to trimming and J lost 8 bases; unmatched junction nucleotides: 9. DNA of the CDR3: TGTGCCAGCAGCCAGGGGACAGCTGCGTCGGGCTACACCTTC. This codes for CASSQGTAASGYTF.

V is TRBV19 and J is TRBJ2-7; the match to TRBD1 covers 8 bases. CDR1 is LNHDA, CDR2 SQIVND, per germline (reference sequence). J was trimmed by 5 bases and V by 4 bases; bases with no gene match: 10. This CDR3 comprises 15 residues. Written as DNA, the CDR3 is TGTGCCAGTAGTACTCGGGACAGGCCGGGGGACGAGCAGTACTTC. Translated, it gives CASSTRDRPGDEQYF.

V and J are TRBV7-6 and TRBJ2-1; TRBD2 is a possible D gene (5 bases). CDR3 length: 15 amino acids. The ends were cut back, 1 base at V and 3 bases at J, with 10 bases in the middle. In germline, CDR1 is SGHVS, CDR2 FNYEAQ. The CDR3 sequence: CASSLVLAVYNEQFF. The DNA of the CDR3 is TGTGCCAGCAGCTTAGTGCTAGCAGTCTACAATGAGCAGTTCTTC.

The chain couples TRBV11-2 to TRBJ2-1; 13 bases are shared with TRBD2. Germline V lookup: CDR1 SGHAT, CDR2 FQNNGV. The V segment lost 4 bases and the J segment 0 bases; nucleotides outside the gene matches: 6. The CDR3 is made up of 18 amino acids. CDR3 protein: CASSSSLAGGSSYNEQFF. CDR3 nucleotide sequence: TGTGCCAGCAGCTCATCACTAGCGGGAGGGTCCTCCTACAATGAGCAGTTCTTC.

This clone appeared once. CDR3 sequence (DNA): TGTGCCAGCAGCCAAGGGGCAGGGCCAACAGATACGCAGTATTTT. Protein: CASSQGAGPTDTQYF. This chain uses TRBV4-2 with TRBJ2-3, with TRBD1 as a possible D gene (5 bases). The length of the CDR3 is 15 residues. CDR1 and CDR2 from the germline V gene are LGHNA and YNFKEQ. The V end was cut by 1 base, the J end by 3 bases, with 11 bases between.

The V call is TRBV28, the J call TRBJ1-5; D possibly corresponds to TRBD1 (5 bases). The CDR3 has 12 amino acids. Trimming took 7 bases from V and 5 from J, leaving 9 bases between them. Germline V CDR1 and CDR2: MDHEN, SYDVKM. The CDR3 sequence is CASMAGHQPQHF. Here the CDR3 DNA reads TGTGCCAGCATGGCAGGGCATCAGCCCCAGCATTTT.

Comments on this clone: The identical CDR3 is also encoded by other nucleotide sequences in the sample. The chain carries TRBV19 and TRBJ2-4; D gene uncertain. This CDR3 spans 15 amino acids. Trimming took 1 base from V and 1 from J, leaving 8 bases between them. Germline values: CDR1 LNHDA, CDR2 SQIVND (reference sequence). CDR3 sequence reads: CASSIVTGAKNIQYF. The CDR3 DNA is TGTGCCAGTAGTATAGTAACCGGGGCCAAAAACATTCAGTACTTC. Full variable domain (missing parts from reference TRBV19 and TRBJ2-4): DGGITQSPKYLFRKEGQNVTLSCEQNLNHDAMYWYRQDPGQGLRLIYYSQIVNDFQKGDIAEGYSVSREKKESFPLTVTSAQKNPTAFYLCASSIVTGAKNIQYFGAGTRLSVL.

The chain carries TRBV5-1 and TRBJ2-7, with 8 bases identical to TRBD1. From germline, CDR1 is SGHRS and CDR2 YFSETQ. The CDR3 is made up of 15 amino acids. J lost 3 bases, V lost 4 bases, and 9 bases had no gene match. The CDR3 DNA follows: TGCGCCAGCAGCCCCAGACAGGGGAGCTACTACGAGCAGTACTTC. The encoded protein is CASSPRQGSYYEQYF.

The J gene is TRBJ2-1, the V gene TRBV5-1, with D unresolved. CDR3 size: 15 residues. Germline loops: CDR1 SGHRS, CDR2 YFSETQ. Between the trimmed V and J ends, which lost 0 bases and 3 bases, there was a span of 10 bases. CDR3 DNA sequence: TGCGCCAGCAGCTTGGGGGCGTCCAGCTACAATGAGCAGTTCTTC. Protein product: CASSLGASSYNEQFF. Full variable domain (missing parts from reference TRBV5-1 and TRBJ2-1): KAGVTQTPRYLIKTRGQQVTLSCSPISGHRSVSWYQQTPGQGLQFLFEYFSETQRNKGNFPGRFSGRQFSNSRSEMNVSTLELGDSALYLCASSLGASSYNEQFFGPGTRLTVL.

The chain uses TRBV2 and TRBJ1-2; D is perhaps TRBD1 (6 bases). V lost 4 bases and J 6 bases, leaving 12 bases between the germline ends. This CDR3 region has 13 residues. The germline V gene encodes CDR1 SNHLY and CDR2 FYNNEI. This CDR3 is CASSVSGGDGYTF. In nucleotides, the CDR3 is TGTGCCAGCAGTGTTAGCGGGGGCGATGGCTACACCTTC. Full variable domain (missing parts from reference TRBV2 and TRBJ1-2): EPEVTQTPSHQVTQMGQEVILRCVPISNHLYFYWYRQILGQKVEFLVSFYNNEISEKSEIFDDQFSVERPDGSNFTLKIRSTKLEDSAMYFCASSVSGGDGYTFGSGTRLTVV.

This rearrangement joins TRBV7-6 to TRBJ2-3; 16 positions match TRBD2. CDR3 length: 18 amino acids. The J segment lost 6 bases and the V segment lost 5 bases, leaving 11 bases of the junction unmatched. The germline V gene has CDR1 SGHVS and CDR2 FNYEAQ. DNA of the CDR3: TGTGCCAGCAGCCAAACCCCGGGACTAGCGGGAGGGTCGGATACGCAGTATTTT. Its protein product is CASSQTPGLAGGSDTQYF.

This clone was recorded at least ten times. The same CDR3 is also encoded by other DNA sequences in this sample. This rearrangement joins TRBV4-1 to TRBJ1-5, with D perhaps TRBD1 (6 bases). V lost 1 base to trimming and J lost 1 base, with 8 bases between them. The length of the CDR3 is 15 residues. Looked up from germline, CDR1 is MGHRA and CDR2 is YSYEKL. CDR3: CASSQVTGSNQPQHF. CDR3 nucleotide sequence: TGCGCCAGCAGCCAAGTCACAGGGAGCAATCAGCCCCAGCATTTT.

The count of this clone is one. V usage is TRBV7-6 and J usage is TRBJ2-3; 7 nucleotides line up with TRBD2. The V and J ends lost 0 bases and 5 bases, in that order; junction bases with no gene match: 5. The CDR3 totals 15 residues. Germline V gene data show CDR1 as SGHVS and CDR2 as FNYEAQ. This chain's CDR3 is CASSLAGGLGDTQYF. Here the CDR3 DNA reads TGTGCCAGCAGCTTAGCGGGAGGGCTCGGAGATACGCAGTATTTT.

This clone was detected a few times. The chain uses TRBV2 and TRBJ2-2, with TRBD1 as a possible D gene (5 bases). The germline CDR1 and CDR2 sequences are SNHLY and FYNNEI. V was cut by 4 bases and J by 0 bases, with 6 bases left in between. The CDR3 is made up of 14 amino acids. The CDR3 DNA is TGTGCCAGCAGTGCGGACACGAACACCGGGGAGCTGTTTTTT. Its protein product is CASSADTNTGELFF.

This clone was detected once. This chain connects TRBV6-1 to TRBJ1-2, with TRBD1 as a possible D gene (5 bases). V lost 1 base to trimming and J lost 8 bases, with 5 bases between them. The germline V gene has CDR1 MNHNS and CDR2 SASEGT. CDR3 length: 11 residues. CDR3 residues: CASSEGGGYTF. In DNA, the CDR3 is TGTGCCAGCAGTGAAGGGGGCGGCTACACCTTC.

V and J are TRBV18 and TRBJ2-5; 8 bases agree with TRBD1. This CDR3 is 14 amino acids long. Trimming took 0 bases from V and 4 from J; bases not matched to a gene: 1. The germline gives CDR1 KGHSH, CDR2 LQKENI. The CDR3 DNA follows: TGTGCCAGCTCACCACCGACAGGGGCAGAGACCCAGTACTTC. Translated: CASSPPTGAETQYF.

The table lists this clone with a few counts. This chain joins TRBV27 and TRBJ2-3; 9 bases match TRBD1. The CDR3 is 18 amino acids. The germline V gene has CDR1 MNHEY and CDR2 SMNVEV (reference sequence). After removal of 0 bases from V and 0 bases from J, the junction contained 7 bases not matched to a gene. This CDR3 is CASSLSQTGGPSTDTQYF. For the CDR3, the DNA is TGTGCCAGCAGTTTATCCCAGACAGGGGGGCCTAGCACAGATACGCAGTATTTT.

The chain couples TRBV7-9 to TRBJ1-1, with D possibly matching TRBD1 (6 bases). The V and J ends lost 8 bases and 0 bases respectively, with 16 bases between them. CDR1 SEHNR and CDR2 FQNEAQ come from the germline V gene (reference sequence). CDR3 length: 15 residues. CDR3: CASSPRGSLNTEAFF. CDR3 sequence (DNA): TGTGCCAGCTCCCCCAGGGGCTCGTTGAACACTGAAGCTTTCTTT.

The rearrangement uses TRBV5-6 and TRBJ1-2; D possibly corresponds to TRBD1 (6 bases). CDR3 length: 12 amino acids. Germline CDR1 SGHDT, CDR2 YYEEEE. V gave up 4 bases and J gave up 4 bases, with 8 bases separating them. CDR3 in DNA: TGTGCCAGCAGCGCACAGGGCTATGGCTACACCTTC. This translates into CASSAQGYGYTF.

V usage is TRBV4-1 and J usage is TRBJ2-7, with 15 bases identical to TRBD2. The germline gives CDR1 MGHRA, CDR2 YSYEKL. Trimming at V came to 4 bases and at J to 2 bases, leaving 6 bases not matched to a gene. The CDR3 is made up of 17 amino acids. The CDR3 DNA follows: TGCGCCAGCAGCCGACGGACTAGCGGGAGGGCCGCCTACGAGCAGTACTTC. This encodes CASSRRTSGRAAYEQYF.

The chain is built from TRBV7-9 and TRBJ1-1; perhaps TRBD1 as D (6 bases). V shed 1 base and J shed 2 bases, with 8 bases lying between them. The length of the CDR3 is 14 residues. The germline V gene has CDR1 SEHNR and CDR2 FQNEAQ (reference sequence). The CDR3 protein is CASSLVRGNTEAFF. The CDR3 DNA is TGTGCCAGCAGCTTAGTCAGGGGTAACACTGAAGCTTTCTTT.

This clone appeared once. The chain employs TRBV2 and TRBJ1-1; D is undetermined. CDR1 SNHLY and CDR2 FYNNEI come from the germline V gene. V lost 8 bases to trimming and J lost 6 bases, with 10 bases between them. CDR3 length: 11 residues. The CDR3 DNA reads as TGTGCCAGCGCCCACGGGGCTGAAGCTTTCTTT. Its translation is CASAHGAEAFF.

This clone was seen a single time. V gene TRBV2 combines with J gene TRBJ2-7; 7 nucleotides match TRBD2. CDR3 size: 12 residues. CDR1 and CDR2 (germline): SNHLY, FYNNEI. With V trimmed by 6 bases and J by 2 bases, 1 base remained unmatched. CDR3 in DNA: TGTGCCAGCAGGGGGACTACCTACGAGCAGTACTTC. This encodes CASRGTTYEQYF.

This clone was counted only a few times. The chain carries TRBV7-9 and TRBJ2-7, with 8 bases fitting TRBD1. Germline V gene sequence: CDR1 SEHNR, CDR2 FQNEAQ (reference sequence). V was clipped by 6 bases and J by 3 bases; unmatched bases: 7. This CDR3 contains 14 residues. The CDR3 loop is CASRETGADYEQYF. CDR3 DNA sequence: TGTGCCAGCAGGGAGACAGGGGCGGACTACGAGCAGTACTTC.

This rearrangement joins TRBV18 to TRBJ2-3; D may be TRBD1 (6 bases). Germline CDR1 is KGHSH and CDR2 is LQKENI. V gave up 6 bases and J gave up 2 bases, with 18 bases separating them. The CDR3 loop spans 16 amino acids. CDR3 nucleotides: TGTGCCAGCTCCTTCCGCTCAACAGGGACCACAGATACGCAGTATTTT. Translating gives CASSFRSTGTTDTQYF.